The clone carrying this T cell receptor (beta chain) has a handful of counts. Its antigen is not identified. This entry comes from a study of cytomegalovirus exposure and HLA in healthy donors. Study in general: Inside one of the first data releases sat roughly 80 million unique TCRs taken from HLA-typed donors. Study conclusions and caveats: Upon later analysis, HLA-associated TCR beta chains proved more clonally expanded than other, equally common chains. Differences between HLA loci emerged in a later analysis of TCR association rates, with DRB1 most and HLA-C fewest.

The CDR3 spans 14 residues. With 6 bases removed from V and 0 bases from J, the gap between germline ends came to 12 bases. Germline CDR1 LNHDA, CDR2 SQIVND (reference sequence). With 60 Vbeta and 13 Jbeta primers, the PCR was carried out. Profiling relied on immunoSEQ multiplex PCR, and the TCRdb table lists in-frame clones only, not all of them. The sample has 85,000 to 130,000 clones; 75% are singletons. Sequences were obtained from PBMCs. The TCR originated in a man between 35 and 55 years old in good health and CMV-seronegative. The rearrangement links TRBV19 to TRBJ2-7, with unresolved D. The CDR3 here is CASRISESSYEQYF. The CDR3 DNA follows: TGTGCCAGTAGGATCAGCGAGAGCTCCTACGAGCAGTACTTC.